Here is one T cell receptor (beta chain) with its context. Its antigen has not been determined. Base qualities are missing; no much larger clone stands one base away. CDR1 and CDR2 (MDHEN, SYDVKM) derive from the germline V gene. The CDR3 measures 17 amino acids from cysteine to phenylalanine. Left in the record is the CDR3 DNA by itself, 51 bases read in frame from the first base. V is pared back by 2 bases and J by 0 bases, with 15 bases lying between the germline termini. The collaborating institutions used their own protocols to collect whole blood in K2EDTA tubes. Collaborator samples were shipped for TCRbeta analysis as frozen whole blood, isolated PBMCs, or DNA extracted from either sample type. The data originate from a study of blood T cell repertoires in COVID-19 (dated by TCRdb to about 2020). Turning to the overall study: Collaborator samples came from the United States, Italy and Spain and covered acute and convalescent phases of COVID-19. The prospective study material was composed of cDNA or gDNA derived from T cells, B-cell-depleted T cells, or PBMCs. The dataset comprised deeply sampled blood TCRbeta repertoires from subjects exposed to, actively infected with, or recovered from COVID-19. A freely available public database, intended as a resource for researchers studying the immune response to SARS-CoV-2, is where the repertoires were released. Samples were obtained from the ongoing ImmuneRACE study (first 160 participants) and from 1,254 subjects provided by 6 global collaborators. Sample metadata almost always included a de-identified subject ID, COVID-19 status, age in years and sex. Where available, HLA class I and class II types were taken from metadata supplied by the sample provider and were not determined by assay-based typing. Study-wide conclusions, independent of this receptor: The quantity of clinical and demographic metadata differed by source and by participant and was supplied without curation.

The immunoSEQ Assay, a bias-controlled multiplex PCR, was used to amplify TCRbeta CDR3 regions from genomic DNA. Per the original workflow: Nucleated cell counts per sample were estimated from amplification of reference gene primers within the assay. To quantify the absolute abundance of each unique TCRbeta CDR3 rearrangement, sequence reads were collapsed and filtered. For each sample, productive Simpson clonality was calculated by taking the square root of Simpson's diversity index across productive rearrangements. The immuneACCESS repertoire file appears here via TCRdb, limited to in-frame rearrangements. These files lack a portion of the clones; in checked studies, under half of the deficit traces to unresolved V genes, and the cause of the others is not known. The V and J calls and clone size are taken from that table; D and trimming were inferred from the DNA. For this sample the table gives 110,000 to 150,000 clones, of which about 87% were detected only once. Approximately 1.5% of the sample is taken by the ten largest.

The receptor's source is a woman aged 45-65 years with acute or convalescent COVID-19. Recombination linked TRBV28 to TRBJ2-3, and the D gene may be TRBD1, 6 bases matching. Sequencing was performed on peripheral blood. CDR3 loop: CASSLDRRRLSTDTQYF. The sequence in DNA is TGTGCCAGCAGTTTAGACAGGCGGCGCTTAAGCACAGATACGCAGTATTTT.